The sample holds a few counts of the clone carrying this TCR beta chain. Total RNA extraction produced at least 6 micrograms (per sample) for the study. A sample-barcoded 5' primer and a J-beta primer mix were used in a second PCR of roughly 7 to 12 cycles. Every molecule of cDNA carried a tag from a template-switch adaptor with 12 random nucleotides. TCRdb reprocessed the 5' RACE reads with MiXCR, giving one entry per CDR3 protein. The sample lists approximately 1.5 million distinct CDR3 sequences, about 45% occurring once. The J segment lost 6 bases and the V segment lost 6 bases, leaving 9 bases of the junction unmatched. Germline V gives CDR1 MNHEY, CDR2 SVGEGT. This CDR3 contains 14 residues. The data were obtained in a study of blood T cells in healthy people across ages. Study details: The capture of about one barcoded beta molecule per two T cells was achieved by template switching.

This chain connects TRBV6-2 or TRBV6-3 to TRBJ2-3; TRBD1 agrees at 7 bases. This clonotype was obtained from a woman aged 18-29 years in good health. The sequencing sample was made of blood. CDR3 sequence (DNA): TGTGCCAGCAGAACAACAGGGGCCGCGGATACGCAGTATTTT. Translating it yields CASRTTGAADTQYF.